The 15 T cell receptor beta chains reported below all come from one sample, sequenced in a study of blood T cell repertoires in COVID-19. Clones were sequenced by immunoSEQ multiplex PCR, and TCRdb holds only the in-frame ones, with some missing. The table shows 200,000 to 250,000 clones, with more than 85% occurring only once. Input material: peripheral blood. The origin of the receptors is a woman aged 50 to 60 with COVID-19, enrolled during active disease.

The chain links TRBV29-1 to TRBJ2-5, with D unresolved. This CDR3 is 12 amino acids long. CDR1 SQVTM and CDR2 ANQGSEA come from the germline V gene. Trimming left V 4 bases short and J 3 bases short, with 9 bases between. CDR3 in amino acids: CSVGQVEETQYF. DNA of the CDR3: TGCAGCGTTGGGCAGGTAGAAGAGACCCAGTACTTC. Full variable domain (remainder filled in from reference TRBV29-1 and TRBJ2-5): SAVISQKPSRDICQRGTSLTIQCQVDSQVTMMFWYRQQPGQSLTLIATANQGSEATYESGFVIDKFPISRPNLTFSTLTVSNMSPEDSSIYLCSVGQVEETQYFGPGTRLLVL.

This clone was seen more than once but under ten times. The CDR3 region has the DNA TGTGCCAGCAGCCCCAAGGGACAGGGGGCGAGGGGCTACACCTTC. Translating gives CASSPKGQGARGYTF. The V call is TRBV7-8, the J call TRBJ1-2, with 12 bases lining up with TRBD1. Germline-derived CDR1 and CDR2 are SGHVS and FQNEAQ. The trim removed 5 bases at V and 8 bases at J, leaving 9 bases unmatched. CDR3 length: 15 residues.

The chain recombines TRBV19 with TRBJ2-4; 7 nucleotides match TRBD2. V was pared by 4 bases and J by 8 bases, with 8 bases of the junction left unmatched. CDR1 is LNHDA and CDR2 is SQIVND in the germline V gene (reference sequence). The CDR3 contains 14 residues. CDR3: CASSSGTTQDIQYF. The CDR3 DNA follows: TGTGCCAGTAGTAGCGGGACTACTCAAGACATTCAGTACTTC.

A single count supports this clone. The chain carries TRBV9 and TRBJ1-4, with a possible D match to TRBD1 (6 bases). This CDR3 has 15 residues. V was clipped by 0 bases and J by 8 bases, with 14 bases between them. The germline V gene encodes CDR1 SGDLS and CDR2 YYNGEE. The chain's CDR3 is CASSVVAGATEKLFF. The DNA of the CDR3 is TGTGCCAGCAGCGTAGTGGCAGGGGCCACCGAAAAACTGTTTTTT.

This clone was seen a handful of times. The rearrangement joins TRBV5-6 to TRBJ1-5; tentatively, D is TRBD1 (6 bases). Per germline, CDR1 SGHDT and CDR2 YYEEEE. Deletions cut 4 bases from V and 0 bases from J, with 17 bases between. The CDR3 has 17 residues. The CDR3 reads CASSAYGQRDSNQPQHF. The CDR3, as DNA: TGTGCCAGCAGCGCCTACGGACAGCGGGATAGCAATCAGCCCCAGCATTTT.

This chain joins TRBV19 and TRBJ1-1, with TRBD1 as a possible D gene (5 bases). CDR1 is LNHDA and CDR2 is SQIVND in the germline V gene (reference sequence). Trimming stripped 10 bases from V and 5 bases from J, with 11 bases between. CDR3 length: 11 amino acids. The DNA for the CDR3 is TGTGCCACCCTAAAGGGGACTGAAGCTTTCTTT. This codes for CATLKGTEAFF.

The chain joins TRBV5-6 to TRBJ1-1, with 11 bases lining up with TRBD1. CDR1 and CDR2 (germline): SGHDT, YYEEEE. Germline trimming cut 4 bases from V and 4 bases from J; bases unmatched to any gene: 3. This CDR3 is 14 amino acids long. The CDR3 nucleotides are TGTGCCAGCAGCGGGGGACAGGGGGGCACTGAAGCTTTCTTT. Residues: CASSGGQGGTEAFF.

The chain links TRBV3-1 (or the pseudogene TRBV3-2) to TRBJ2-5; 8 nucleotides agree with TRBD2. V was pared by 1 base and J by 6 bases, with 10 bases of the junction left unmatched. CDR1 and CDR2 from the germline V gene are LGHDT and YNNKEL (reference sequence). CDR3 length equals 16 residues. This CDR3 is CASSQVGGALAKTQYF. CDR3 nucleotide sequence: TGTGCCAGCAGCCAAGTCGGGGGGGCCCTTGCAAAGACCCAGTACTTC.

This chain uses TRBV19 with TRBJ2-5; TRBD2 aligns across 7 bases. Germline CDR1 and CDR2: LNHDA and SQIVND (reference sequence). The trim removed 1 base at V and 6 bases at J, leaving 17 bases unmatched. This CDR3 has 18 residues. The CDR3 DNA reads TGTGCCAGTAGTATAGCCGCTGGGATGCGACTAGCACCAAAGACCCAGTACTTC. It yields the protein CASSIAAGMRLAPKTQYF.

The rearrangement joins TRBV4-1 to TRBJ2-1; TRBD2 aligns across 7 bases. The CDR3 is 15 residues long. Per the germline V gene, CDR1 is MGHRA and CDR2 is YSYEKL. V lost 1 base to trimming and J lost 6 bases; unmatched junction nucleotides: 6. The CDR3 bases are TGCGCCAGCAGCCAAGTAAGCGGGGTACCCAATGAGCAGTTCTTC. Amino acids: CASSQVSGVPNEQFF.

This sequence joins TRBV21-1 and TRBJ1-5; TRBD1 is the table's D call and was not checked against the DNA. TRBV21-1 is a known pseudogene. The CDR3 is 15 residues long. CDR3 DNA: TGTGCCAGCAGCAAGGGGACAGGGTCGAATCAGCCCCAGCATTTT. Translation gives CASSKGTGSNQPQHF.

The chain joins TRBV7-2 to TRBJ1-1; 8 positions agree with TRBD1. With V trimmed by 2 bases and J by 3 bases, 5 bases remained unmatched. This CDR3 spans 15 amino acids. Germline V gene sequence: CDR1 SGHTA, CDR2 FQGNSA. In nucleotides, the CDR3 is TGTGCCAGCAGCTTAAACAGGGGGTCCTACACTGAAGCTTTCTTT. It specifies CASSLNRGSYTEAFF.

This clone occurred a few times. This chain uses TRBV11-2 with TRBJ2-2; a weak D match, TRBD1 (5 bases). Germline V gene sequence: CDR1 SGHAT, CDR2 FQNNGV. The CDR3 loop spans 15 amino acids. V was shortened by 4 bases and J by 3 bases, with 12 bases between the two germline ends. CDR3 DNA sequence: TGTGCCAGCAGCTCTCCAGGGAAGTACACCGGGGAGCTGTTTTTT. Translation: CASSSPGKYTGELFF. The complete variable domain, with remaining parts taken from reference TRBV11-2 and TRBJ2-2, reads EAGVAQSPRYKIIEKRQSVAFWCNPISGHATLYWYQQILGQGPKLLIQFQNNGVVDDSQLPKDRFSAERLKGVDSTLKIQPAKLEDSAVYLCASSSPGKYTGELFFGEGSRLTVL.

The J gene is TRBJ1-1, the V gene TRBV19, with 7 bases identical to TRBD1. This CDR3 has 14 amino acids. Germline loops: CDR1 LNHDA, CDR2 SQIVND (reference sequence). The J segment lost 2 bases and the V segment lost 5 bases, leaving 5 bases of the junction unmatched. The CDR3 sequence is CASSSRGVNTEAFF. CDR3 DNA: TGTGCCAGTAGTTCCAGGGGGGTTAACACTGAAGCTTTCTTT.

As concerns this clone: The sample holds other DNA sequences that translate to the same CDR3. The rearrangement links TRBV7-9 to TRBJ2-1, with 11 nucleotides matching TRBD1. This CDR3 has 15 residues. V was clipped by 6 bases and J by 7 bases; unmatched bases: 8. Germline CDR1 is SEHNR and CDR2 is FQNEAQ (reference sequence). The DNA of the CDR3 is TGTGCCAGCAGTTTACGGGACAGGGGGAGGAATGAGCAGTTCTTC. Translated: CASSLRDRGRNEQFF. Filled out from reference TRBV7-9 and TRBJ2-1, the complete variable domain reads DTGVSQNPRHKITKRGQNVTFRCDPISEHNRLYWYRQTLGQGPEFLTYFQNEAQLEKSRLLSDRFSAERPKGSFSTLEIQRTEQGDSAMYLCASSLRDRGRNEQFFGPGTRLTVL.